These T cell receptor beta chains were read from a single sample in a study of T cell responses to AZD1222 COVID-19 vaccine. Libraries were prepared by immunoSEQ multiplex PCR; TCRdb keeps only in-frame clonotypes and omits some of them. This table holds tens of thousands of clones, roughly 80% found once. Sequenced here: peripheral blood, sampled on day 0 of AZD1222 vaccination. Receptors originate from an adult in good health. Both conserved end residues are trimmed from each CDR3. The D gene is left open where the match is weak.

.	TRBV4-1	ASSQDNFGVGSNMNTEAF
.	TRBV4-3	ASSQEVSLSGANVLT
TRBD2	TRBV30	AWQSGRSTDTQY
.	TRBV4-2	ASSQVFGGTDTQY
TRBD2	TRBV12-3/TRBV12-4	ASSTSVYNEQF
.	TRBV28	ASTFSRGGGYT
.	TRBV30	AWSRQSYGYT
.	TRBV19	ASSIGQAYQETQY
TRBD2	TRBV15	ATSRISPSGRVIDTQY
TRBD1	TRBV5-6	ASSYPRTGRVLSADTQY
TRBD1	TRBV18	ASTETPPGQMNTEAF
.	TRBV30	AWSWYVTEAF
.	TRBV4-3	ASSQSILLSVSPLH
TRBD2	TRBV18	ASSPPGLAGGRGEQF
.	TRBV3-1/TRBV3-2	ASSQRGYTGELF
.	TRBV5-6	ASSLRTWGDEQF
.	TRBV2	ASMEAAISTNEKLF
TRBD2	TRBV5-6	ASSFSGRKKETQY
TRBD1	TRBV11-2	ASSLTTGSYGYT
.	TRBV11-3	ASGESSYNEQF
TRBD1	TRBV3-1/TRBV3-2	ASSRTGQGRRNEQY
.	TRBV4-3	ASSQDNRGYYGYT
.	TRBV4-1	ASGGGSQIYGYT
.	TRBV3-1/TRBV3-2	ASSQGTNYKNIQY
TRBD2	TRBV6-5	ASSYSMALAGSQF
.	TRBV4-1	ASSQVNEKLF
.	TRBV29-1	SVEDQERDEQF
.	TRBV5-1	ASAFDGAQETQY
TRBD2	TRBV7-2	ASSSSGRIDTQY
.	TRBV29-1	SAQVNTEAF
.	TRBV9	ASTPGGVNTEAF
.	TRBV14	ASSQESNRHYGYT
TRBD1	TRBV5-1	ASTQAGTESLRSGNTIY
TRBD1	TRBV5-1	ASSPGQDPYEQY
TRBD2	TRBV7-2	ASSLSAGGPNTQY
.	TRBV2	ASSDMDRTSYEQY
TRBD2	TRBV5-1	ASSPTSGRAYTGELF
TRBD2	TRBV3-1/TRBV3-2	ASTPLAGAQQY
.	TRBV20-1	SASQGSVTNEKLF
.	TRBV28	ASSLDSRVRPLH
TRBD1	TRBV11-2	ASSQGQGPAYEQY
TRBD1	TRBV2	ASKTGQGDYTEAF